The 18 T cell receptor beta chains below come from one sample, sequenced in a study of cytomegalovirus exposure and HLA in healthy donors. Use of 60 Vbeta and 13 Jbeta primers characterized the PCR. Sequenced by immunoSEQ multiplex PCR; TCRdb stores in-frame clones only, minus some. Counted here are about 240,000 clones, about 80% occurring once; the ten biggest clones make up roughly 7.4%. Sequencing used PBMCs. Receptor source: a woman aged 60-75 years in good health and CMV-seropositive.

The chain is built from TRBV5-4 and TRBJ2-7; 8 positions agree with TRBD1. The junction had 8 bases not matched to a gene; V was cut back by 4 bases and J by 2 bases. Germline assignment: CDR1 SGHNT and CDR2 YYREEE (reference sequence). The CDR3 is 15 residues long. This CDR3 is CASSRGQGNTYEQYF. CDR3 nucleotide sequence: TGTGCCAGCAGCCGCGGACAGGGTAACACCTACGAGCAGTACTTC.

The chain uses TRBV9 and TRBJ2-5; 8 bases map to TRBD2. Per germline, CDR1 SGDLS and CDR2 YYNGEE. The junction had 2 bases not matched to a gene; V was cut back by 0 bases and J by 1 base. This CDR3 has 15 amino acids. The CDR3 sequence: CASSVDTSGQETQYF. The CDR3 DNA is TGTGCCAGCAGCGTAGATACTAGCGGCCAAGAGACCCAGTACTTC.

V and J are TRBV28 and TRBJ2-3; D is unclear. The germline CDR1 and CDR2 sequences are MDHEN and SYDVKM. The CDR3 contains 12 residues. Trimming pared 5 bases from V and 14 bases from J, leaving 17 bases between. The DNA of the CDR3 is TGTGCCAGCAGTCCCTCAGCGACGGTGTGGTATTTT. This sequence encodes CASSPSATVWYF.

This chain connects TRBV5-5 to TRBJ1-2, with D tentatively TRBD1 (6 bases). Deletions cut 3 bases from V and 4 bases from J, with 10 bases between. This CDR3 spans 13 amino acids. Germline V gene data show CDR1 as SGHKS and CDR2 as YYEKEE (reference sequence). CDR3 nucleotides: TGTGCCAGCAGCTCGGACAGTAGCTATGGCTACACCTTC. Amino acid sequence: CASSSDSSYGYTF.

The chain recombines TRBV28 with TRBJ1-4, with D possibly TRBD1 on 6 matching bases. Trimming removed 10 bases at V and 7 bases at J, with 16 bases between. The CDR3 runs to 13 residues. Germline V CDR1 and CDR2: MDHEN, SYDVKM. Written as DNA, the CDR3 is TGTGCCATCAGATCGGGGGGGGCTGAAAAACTGTTTTTT. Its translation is CAIRSGGAEKLFF.

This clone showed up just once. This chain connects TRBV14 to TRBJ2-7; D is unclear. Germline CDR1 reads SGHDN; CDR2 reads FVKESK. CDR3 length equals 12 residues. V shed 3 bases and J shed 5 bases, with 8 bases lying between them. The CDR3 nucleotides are TGTGCCAGCAGCCATGTATCCCACGAGCAGTACTTC. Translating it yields CASSHVSHEQYF.

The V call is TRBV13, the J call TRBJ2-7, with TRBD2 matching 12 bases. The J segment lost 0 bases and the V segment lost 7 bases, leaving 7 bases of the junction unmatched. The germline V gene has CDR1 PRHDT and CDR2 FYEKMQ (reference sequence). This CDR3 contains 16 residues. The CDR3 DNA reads TGTGCCAGCACACCGGGACTAGCGGGCAGCTCCTACGAGCAGTACTTC. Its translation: CASTPGLAGSSYEQYF. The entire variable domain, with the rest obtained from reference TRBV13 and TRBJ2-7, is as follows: AAGVIQSPRHLIKEKRETATLKCYPIPRHDTVYWYQQGPGQDPQFLISFYEKMQSDKGSIPDRFSAQQFSDYHSELNMSSLELGDSALYFCASTPGLAGSSYEQYFGPGTRLTVT.

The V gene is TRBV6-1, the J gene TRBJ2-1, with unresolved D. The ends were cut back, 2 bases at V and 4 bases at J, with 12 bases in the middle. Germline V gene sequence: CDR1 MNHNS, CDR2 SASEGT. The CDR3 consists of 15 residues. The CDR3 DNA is TGTGCCAGCAGTGAACACCGCTTACTTTACAATGAGCAGTTCTTC. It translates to CASSEHRLLYNEQFF.

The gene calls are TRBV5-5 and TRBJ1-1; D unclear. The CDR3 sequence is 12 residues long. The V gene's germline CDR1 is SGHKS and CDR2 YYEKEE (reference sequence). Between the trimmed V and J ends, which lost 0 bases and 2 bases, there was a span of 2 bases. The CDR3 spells CASSLANTEAFF. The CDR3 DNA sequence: TGTGCCAGCAGCTTGGCAAACACTGAAGCTTTCTTT.

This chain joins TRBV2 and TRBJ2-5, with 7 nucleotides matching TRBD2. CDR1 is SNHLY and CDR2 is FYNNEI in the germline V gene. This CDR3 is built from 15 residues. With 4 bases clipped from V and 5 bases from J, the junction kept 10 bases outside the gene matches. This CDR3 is CASSGDSGSRETQYF. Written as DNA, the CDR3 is TGTGCCAGCAGTGGGGATAGCGGGTCTCGTGAGACCCAGTACTTC. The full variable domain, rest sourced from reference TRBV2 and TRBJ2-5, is EPEVTQTPSHQVTQMGQEVILRCVPISNHLYFYWYRQILGQKVEFLVSFYNNEISEKSEIFDDQFSVERPDGSNFTLKIRSTKLEDSAMYFCASSGDSGSRETQYFGPGTRLLVL.

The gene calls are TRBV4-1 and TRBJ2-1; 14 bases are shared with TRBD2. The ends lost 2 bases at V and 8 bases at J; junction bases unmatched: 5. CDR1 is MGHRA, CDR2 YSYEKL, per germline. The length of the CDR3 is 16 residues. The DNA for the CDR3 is TGCGCCAGCAGCCAATTGACTAGCGGGAGGGCCTATGAGCAGTTCTTC. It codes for CASSQLTSGRAYEQFF.

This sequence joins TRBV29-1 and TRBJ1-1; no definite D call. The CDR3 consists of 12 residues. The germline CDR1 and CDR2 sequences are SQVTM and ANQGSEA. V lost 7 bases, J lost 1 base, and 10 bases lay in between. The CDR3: CSANFGNTEAFF. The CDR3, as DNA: TGCAGCGCTAACTTTGGGAACACTGAAGCTTTCTTT.

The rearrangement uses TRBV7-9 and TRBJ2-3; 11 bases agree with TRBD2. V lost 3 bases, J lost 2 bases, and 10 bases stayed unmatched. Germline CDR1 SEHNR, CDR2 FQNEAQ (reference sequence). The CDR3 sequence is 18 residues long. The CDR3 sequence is CASSLTIAGGPDTDTQYF. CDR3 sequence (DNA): TGTGCCAGCAGCTTGACCATAGCGGGAGGGCCGGACACAGATACGCAGTATTTT. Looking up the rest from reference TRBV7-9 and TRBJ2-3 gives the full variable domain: DTGVSQNPRHKITKRGQNVTFRCDPISEHNRLYWYRQTLGQGPEFLTYFQNEAQLEKSRLLSDRFSAERPKGSFSTLEIQRTEQGDSAMYLCASSLTIAGGPDTDTQYFGPGTRLTVL.

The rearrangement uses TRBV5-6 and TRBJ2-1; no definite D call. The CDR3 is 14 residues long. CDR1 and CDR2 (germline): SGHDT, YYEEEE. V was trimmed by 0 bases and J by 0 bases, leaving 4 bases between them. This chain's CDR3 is CASSLASSYNEQFF. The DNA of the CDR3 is TGTGCCAGCAGCTTGGCTAGCTCCTACAATGAGCAGTTCTTC.

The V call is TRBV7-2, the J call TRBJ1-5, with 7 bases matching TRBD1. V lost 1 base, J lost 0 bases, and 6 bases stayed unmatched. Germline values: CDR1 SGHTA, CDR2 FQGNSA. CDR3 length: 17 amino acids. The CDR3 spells CASSLEGTEYSNQPQHF. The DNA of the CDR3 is TGTGCCAGCAGCTTAGAAGGGACAGAGTATAGCAATCAGCCCCAGCATTTT.

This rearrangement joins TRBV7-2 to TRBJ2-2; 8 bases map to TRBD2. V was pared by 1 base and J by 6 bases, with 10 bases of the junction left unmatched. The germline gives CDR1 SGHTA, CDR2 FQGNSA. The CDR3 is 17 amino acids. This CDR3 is CASSLGGAGGDPGELFF. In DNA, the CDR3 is TGTGCCAGCAGCTTAGGGGGGGCGGGAGGAGACCCCGGGGAGCTGTTTTTT.

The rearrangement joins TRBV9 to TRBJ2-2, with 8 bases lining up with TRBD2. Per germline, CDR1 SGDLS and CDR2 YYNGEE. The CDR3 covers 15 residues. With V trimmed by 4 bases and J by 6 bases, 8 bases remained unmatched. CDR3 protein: CASSPREALAGELFF. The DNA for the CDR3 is TGTGCCAGCAGCCCGCGGGAGGCCTTGGCCGGGGAGCTGTTTTTT.

CDR3 sequence: CATSRGGLAGVYNEQFF. CDR3 DNA sequence: TGTGCCACCAGCAGAGGCGGACTAGCGGGAGTCTACAATGAGCAGTTCTTC. This chain joins TRBV15 and TRBJ2-1; 13 bases agree with TRBD2. The CDR3 consists of 17 residues. With 1 base clipped from V and 3 bases from J, the junction kept 3 bases outside the gene matches. Germline lookup yields CDR1 LNHNV and CDR2 YYDKDF (reference sequence).